These 7 T cell receptor beta chains originate from one sample sequenced in a study of T cells after yellow fever vaccination. TCRdb fed the 5' RACE reads into MiXCR, producing one record per CDR3 protein. The table lists about 220,000 distinct CDR3 sequences, about 3% of them singletons, with 3.2% in the top ten. This material consisted of CD4+ T cells sorted from PBMCs, taken 10 days after the yellow fever booster vaccination. The source of these receptors is a man between 18 and 29 years old who received the YFV17D yellow fever vaccine.

In its sample, this clonotype was seen many times. This chain links TRBV20-1 with TRBJ2-5, with unresolved D. V gave up 7 bases and J gave up 5 bases, with 17 bases separating them. The CDR3 length is 13 residues. Per germline, CDR1 DFQATT and CDR2 SNEGSKA (reference sequence). The CDR3 sequence: CSGKMGHGETQYF. In DNA, the CDR3 is TGCAGTGGCAAAATGGGTCACGGGGAGACCCAGTACTTC.

At least ten counts were recorded for this clonotype. The chain uses TRBV20-1 and TRBJ1-2; D gene uncertain. CDR3 length: 14 residues. Trimming removed 1 base at V and 3 bases at J, with 12 bases between. CDR1 is DFQATT and CDR2 is SNEGSKA in the germline V gene (reference sequence). The CDR3 nucleotides are TGCAGTGCTAGAGCCGGGTTTAGTCACTATGGCTACACCTTC. This encodes CSARAGFSHYGYTF.

This clonotype was seen many times. This rearrangement joins TRBV10-3 to TRBJ1-1; D call uncertain. Per germline, CDR1 ENHRY and CDR2 SYGVKD. This CDR3 spans 15 amino acids. The germline V and J ends were trimmed by 4 bases and 0 bases, with 12 bases remaining between them. The CDR3 bases are TGTGCCATCAGTGGATCAGACCAGTTGAACACTGAAGCTTTCTTT. This sequence encodes CAISGSDQLNTEAFF.

This clonotype came up a few times. This chain links TRBV11-2 with TRBJ2-3, with a tentative D call TRBD2 (5 bases). The V and J ends lost 6 bases and 3 bases respectively, with 13 bases between them. Germline lookup yields CDR1 SGHAT and CDR2 FQNNGV. This CDR3 has 14 amino acids. CDR3 residues: CASRFGVRTDTQYF. The CDR3 coding sequence is TGTGCCAGCAGATTCGGGGTTAGGACAGATACGCAGTATTTT. Together with reference TRBV11-2 and TRBJ2-3, the CDR3 gives the full variable domain: EAGVAQSPRYKIIEKRQSVAFWCNPISGHATLYWYQQILGQGPKLLIQFQNNGVVDDSQLPKDRFSAERLKGVDSTLKIQPAKLEDSAVYLCASRFGVRTDTQYFGPGTRLTVL.

The sample holds many counts of this clonotype. The CDR3 DNA is TGTGCCAGCAGCCAGAATCTTGGGCAAGAGACCCAGTACTTC. It encodes CASSQNLGQETQYF. The V and J genes are TRBV4-2 and TRBJ2-5; no firm D call. Deletions cut 3 bases from V and 2 bases from J, with 10 bases between. Germline V gene data show CDR1 as LGHNA and CDR2 as YNFKEQ. This CDR3 spans 14 amino acids.

This clonotype was counted only a few times. The chain joins TRBV2 to TRBJ2-3, with TRBD2 as a possible D gene (6 bases). The CDR3 length is 14 residues. Germline CDR1 and CDR2: SNHLY and FYNNEI. V was trimmed by 6 bases and J by 2 bases, leaving 12 bases between them. Here the CDR3 DNA reads TGTGCCAGCAGATGGGACTCTTCCACAGATACGCAGTATTTT. Protein product: CASRWDSSTDTQYF.

There are many counts of this clonotype. This sequence joins TRBV12-3 or TRBV12-4 and TRBJ2-5; the D gene could be TRBD1 or TRBD2 (5 bases each). The V end lost 1 base, the J end lost 1 base, and 10 bases lay between the germline ends. The CDR3 loop spans 15 amino acids. CDR3 residues: CASSLVGTSQETQYF. The CDR3 DNA reads as TGTGCCAGCAGTTTAGTCGGGACCTCCCAAGAGACCCAGTACTTC.